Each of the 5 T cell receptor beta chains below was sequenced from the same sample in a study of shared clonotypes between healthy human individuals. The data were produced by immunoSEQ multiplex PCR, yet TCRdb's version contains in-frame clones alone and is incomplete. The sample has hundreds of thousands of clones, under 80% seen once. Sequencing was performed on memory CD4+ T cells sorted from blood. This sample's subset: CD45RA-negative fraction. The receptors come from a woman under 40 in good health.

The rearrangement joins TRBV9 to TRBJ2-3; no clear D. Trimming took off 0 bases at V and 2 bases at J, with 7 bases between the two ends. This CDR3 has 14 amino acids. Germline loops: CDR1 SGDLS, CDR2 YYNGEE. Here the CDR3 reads CASSVGAATDTQYF. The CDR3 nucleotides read TGTGCCAGCAGCGTAGGGGCAGCCACAGATACGCAGTATTTT.

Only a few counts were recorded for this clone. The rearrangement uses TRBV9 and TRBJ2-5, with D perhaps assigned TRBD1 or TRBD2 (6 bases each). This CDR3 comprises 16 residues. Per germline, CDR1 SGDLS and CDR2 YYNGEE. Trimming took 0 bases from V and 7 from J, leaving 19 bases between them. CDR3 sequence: CASSVGMETGGGTQYF. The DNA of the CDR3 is TGTGCCAGCAGCGTAGGAATGGAGACAGGAGGGGGGACCCAGTACTTC.

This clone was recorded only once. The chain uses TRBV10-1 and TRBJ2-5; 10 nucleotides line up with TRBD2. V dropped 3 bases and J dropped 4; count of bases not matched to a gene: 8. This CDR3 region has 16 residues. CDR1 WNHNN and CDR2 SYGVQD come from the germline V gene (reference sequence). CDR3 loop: CASSESASGSRETQYF. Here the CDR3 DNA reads TGCGCCAGCAGTGAATCAGCTAGCGGGAGTCGAGAGACCCAGTACTTC.

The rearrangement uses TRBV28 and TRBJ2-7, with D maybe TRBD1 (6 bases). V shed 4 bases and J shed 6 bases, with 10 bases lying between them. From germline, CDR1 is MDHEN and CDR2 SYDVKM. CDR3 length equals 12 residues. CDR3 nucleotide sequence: TGTGCCAGCAGTTCGCAGGGGAGCGAGCAGTACTTC. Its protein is CASSSQGSEQYF.

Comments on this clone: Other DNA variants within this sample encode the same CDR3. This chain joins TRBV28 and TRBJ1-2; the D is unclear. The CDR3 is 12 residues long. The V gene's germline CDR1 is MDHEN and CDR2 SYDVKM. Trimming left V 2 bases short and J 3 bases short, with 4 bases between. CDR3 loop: CASSLGDYGYTF. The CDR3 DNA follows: TGTGCCAGCAGTTTAGGGGACTATGGCTACACCTTC.